This TCR beta chain comes out of a study of shared clonotypes between healthy human individuals. V was cut by 1 base and J by 6 bases, with 13 bases left in between. CDR1 and CDR2 (germline): KGHSH, LQKENI. The CDR3 has 15 residues. Terminally differentiated effector memory CD45RA+ cells were excluded by CCR7 positive selection of CD45RO-negative cells. Each sorted subset replicate got 200 ng genomic DNA, tens of thousands of genomes. TCRdb's table, derived via immunoSEQ multiplex PCR, lists solely in-frame clones and lacks some. The sample contains under 1 million clones, 92% of which appear only once.

The material sequenced was naive CD8+ T cells sorted from blood. This clonotype was sampled from a man aged 25-40 years in good health. V and J are TRBV18 and TRBJ2-1; TRBD1 or TRBD2 may be the D gene (6 bases each). The CDR3 coding sequence is TGTGCCAGCTCACCACTCTGGGGGGCCTCCAATGAGCAGTTCTTC. Translating gives CASSPLWGASNEQFF.